The source of this TCR beta chain is a study of T cell responses to AZD1222 COVID-19 vaccine. Findings of the study overall: Regions left unmutated in variants are reportedly the target of nearly half of spike-specific TCRs. Spike was spanned by vaccine-associated CD4 TCRs, with dominance at 160-218 and 743-854.

About this clone itself: Its antigen remains unidentified.

Profiling relied on immunoSEQ multiplex PCR, and the TCRdb table lists in-frame clones only, not all of them. The repertoire holds approximately 150,000 clones, less than 95% seen once, with around 4% in the top ten. Trimming cost V 3 bases and J 5 bases, with 13 bases left between them. The CDR3 runs to 14 residues. Germline values: CDR1 KGHSH, CDR2 LQKENI. The chain joins TRBV18 to TRBJ1-1; D is possibly TRBD1 (5 bases). The TCR sequence derives from an adult in good health. Source: peripheral blood, taken on day 0 of AZD1222 vaccination. DNA of the CDR3: TGTGCCAGCTCACCGGGGGAAACGAGGACTGAAGCTTTCTTT. It is translated as CASSPGETRTEAFF.